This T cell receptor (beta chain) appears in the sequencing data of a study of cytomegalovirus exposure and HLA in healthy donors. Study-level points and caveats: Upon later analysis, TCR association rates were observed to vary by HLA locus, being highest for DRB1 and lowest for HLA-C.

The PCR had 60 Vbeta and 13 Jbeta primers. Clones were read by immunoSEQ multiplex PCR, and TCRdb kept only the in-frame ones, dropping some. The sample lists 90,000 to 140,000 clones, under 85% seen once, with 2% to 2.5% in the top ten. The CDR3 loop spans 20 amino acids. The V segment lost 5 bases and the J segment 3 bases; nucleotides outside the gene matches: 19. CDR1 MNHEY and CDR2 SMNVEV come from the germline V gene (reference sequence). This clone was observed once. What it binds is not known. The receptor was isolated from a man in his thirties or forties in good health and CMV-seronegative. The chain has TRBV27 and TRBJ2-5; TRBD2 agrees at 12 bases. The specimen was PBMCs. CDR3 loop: CASSDLRPYLAGGPKETQYF. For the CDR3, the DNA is TGTGCCAGCAGTGACCTAAGGCCCTACCTAGCGGGAGGGCCAAAAGAGACCCAGTACTTC.